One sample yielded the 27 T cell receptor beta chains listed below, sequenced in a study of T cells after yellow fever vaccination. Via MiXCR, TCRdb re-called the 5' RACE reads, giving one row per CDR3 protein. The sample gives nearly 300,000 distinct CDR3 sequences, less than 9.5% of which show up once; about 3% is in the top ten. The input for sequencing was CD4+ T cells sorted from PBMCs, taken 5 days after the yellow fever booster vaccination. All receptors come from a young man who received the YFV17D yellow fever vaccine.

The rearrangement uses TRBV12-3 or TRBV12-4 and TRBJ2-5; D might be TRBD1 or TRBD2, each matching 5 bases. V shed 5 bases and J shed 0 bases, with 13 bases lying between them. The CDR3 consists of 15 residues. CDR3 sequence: CASSPRGRDQETQYF. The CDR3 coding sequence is TGTGCCAGCAGTCCCCGGGGCCGAGACCAAGAGACCCAGTACTTC.

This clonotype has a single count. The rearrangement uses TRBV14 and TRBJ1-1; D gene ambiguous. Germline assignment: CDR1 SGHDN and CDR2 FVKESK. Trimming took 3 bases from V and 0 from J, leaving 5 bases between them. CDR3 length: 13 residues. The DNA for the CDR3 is TGTGCCAGCAGCCAGAATCTGAACACTGAAGCTTTCTTT. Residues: CASSQNLNTEAFF.

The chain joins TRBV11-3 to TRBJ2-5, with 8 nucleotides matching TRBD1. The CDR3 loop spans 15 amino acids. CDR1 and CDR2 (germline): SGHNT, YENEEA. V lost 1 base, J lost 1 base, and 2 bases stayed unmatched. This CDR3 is CASSLGGQAQETQYF. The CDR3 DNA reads TGTGCCAGCAGCTTAGGGGGACAGGCCCAAGAGACCCAGTACTTC. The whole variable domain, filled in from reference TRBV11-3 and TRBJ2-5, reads EAGVVQSPRYKIIEKKQPVAFWCNPISGHNTLYWYLQNLGQGPELLIRYENEEAVDDSQLPKDRFSAERLKGVDSTLKIQPAELGDSAVYLCASSLGGQAQETQYFGPGTRLLVL.

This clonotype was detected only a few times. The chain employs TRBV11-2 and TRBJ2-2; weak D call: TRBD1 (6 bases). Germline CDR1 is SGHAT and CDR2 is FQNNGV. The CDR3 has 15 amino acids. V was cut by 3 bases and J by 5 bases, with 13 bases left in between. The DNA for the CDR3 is TGTGCCAGCAGCTTGCAGGGGAGAGAGACCGGGGAGCTGTTTTTT. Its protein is CASSLQGRETGELFF.

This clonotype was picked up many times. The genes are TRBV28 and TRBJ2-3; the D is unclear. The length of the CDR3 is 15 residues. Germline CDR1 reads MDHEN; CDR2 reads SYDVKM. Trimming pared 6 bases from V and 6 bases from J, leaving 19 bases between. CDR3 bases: TGTGCCAGCAGCCCTGGTGGTTCCACAAGGGATACGCAGTATTTT. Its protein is CASSPGGSTRDTQYF.

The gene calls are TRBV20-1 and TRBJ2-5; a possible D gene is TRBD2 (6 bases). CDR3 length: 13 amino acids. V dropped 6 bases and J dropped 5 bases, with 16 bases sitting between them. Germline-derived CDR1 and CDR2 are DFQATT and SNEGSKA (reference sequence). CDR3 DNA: TGCAGTGCCAGGGTCCTAGCGACGGAGACCCAGTACTTC. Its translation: CSARVLATETQYF.

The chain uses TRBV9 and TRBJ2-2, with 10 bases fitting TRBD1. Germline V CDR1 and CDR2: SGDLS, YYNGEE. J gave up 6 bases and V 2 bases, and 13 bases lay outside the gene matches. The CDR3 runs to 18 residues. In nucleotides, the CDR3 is TGTGCCAGCAGCGTTACCGGGACAGGGGCTCGTATCGCCGGGGAGCTGTTTTTT. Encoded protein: CASSVTGTGARIAGELFF.

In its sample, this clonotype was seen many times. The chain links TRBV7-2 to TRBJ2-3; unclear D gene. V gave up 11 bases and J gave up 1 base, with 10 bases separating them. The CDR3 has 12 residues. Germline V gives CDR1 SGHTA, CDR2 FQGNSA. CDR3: CAVASGTDTQYF. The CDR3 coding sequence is TGTGCCGTAGCCTCGGGCACAGATACGCAGTATTTT.

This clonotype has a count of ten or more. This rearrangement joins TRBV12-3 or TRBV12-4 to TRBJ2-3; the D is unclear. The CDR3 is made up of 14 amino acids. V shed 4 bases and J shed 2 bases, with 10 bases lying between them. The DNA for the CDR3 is TGTGCCAGCAGTTCCGACGGGTACACAGATACGCAGTATTTT. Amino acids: CASSSDGYTDTQYF.

This CDR3 reads CASSLPLAGGRDTQYF. The DNA for the CDR3 is TGTGCCAGCAGCTTACCACTAGCGGGGGGGCGAGATACGCAGTATTTT. The chain is built from TRBV5-4 and TRBJ2-3, with 13 bases identical to TRBD2. This CDR3 spans 16 amino acids. Germline V gene sequence: CDR1 SGHNT, CDR2 YYREEE (reference sequence). The J segment lost 5 bases and the V segment lost 2 bases, leaving 5 bases of the junction unmatched. The entire variable domain, with the rest obtained from reference TRBV5-4 and TRBJ2-3, is as follows: ETGVTQSPTHLIKTRGQQVTLRCSSQSGHNTVSWYQQALGQGPQFIFQYYREEENGRGNFPPRFSGLQFPNYSSELNVNALELDDSALYLCASSLPLAGGRDTQYFGPGTRLTVL.

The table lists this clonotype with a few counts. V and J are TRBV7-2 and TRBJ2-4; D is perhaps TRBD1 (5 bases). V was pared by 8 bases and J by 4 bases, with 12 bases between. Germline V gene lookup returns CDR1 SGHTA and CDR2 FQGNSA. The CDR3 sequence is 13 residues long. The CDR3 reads CASGDSRKNIQYF. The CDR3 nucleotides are TGTGCCAGCGGCGACAGCCGGAAAAACATTCAGTACTTC.

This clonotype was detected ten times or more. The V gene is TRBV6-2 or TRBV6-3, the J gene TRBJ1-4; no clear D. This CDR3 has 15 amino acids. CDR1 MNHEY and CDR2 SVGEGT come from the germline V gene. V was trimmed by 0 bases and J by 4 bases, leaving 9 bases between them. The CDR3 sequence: CASSYSIGDNEKLFF. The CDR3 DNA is TGTGCCAGCAGTTACTCTATCGGAGATAATGAAAAACTGTTTTTT.

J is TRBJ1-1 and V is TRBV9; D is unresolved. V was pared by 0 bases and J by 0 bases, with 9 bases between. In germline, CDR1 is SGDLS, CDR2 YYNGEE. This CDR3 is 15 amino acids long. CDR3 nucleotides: TGTGCCAGCAGCGTAGGAATAACGGTGAACACTGAAGCTTTCTTT. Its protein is CASSVGITVNTEAFF.

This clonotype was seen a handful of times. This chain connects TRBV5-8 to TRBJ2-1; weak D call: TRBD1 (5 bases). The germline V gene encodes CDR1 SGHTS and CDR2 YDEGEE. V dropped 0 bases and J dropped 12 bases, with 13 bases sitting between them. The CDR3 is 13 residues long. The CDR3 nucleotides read TGTGCCAGCAGCTTGGGACAGCCGAGAGGGCAGTTCTTC. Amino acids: CASSLGQPRGQFF.

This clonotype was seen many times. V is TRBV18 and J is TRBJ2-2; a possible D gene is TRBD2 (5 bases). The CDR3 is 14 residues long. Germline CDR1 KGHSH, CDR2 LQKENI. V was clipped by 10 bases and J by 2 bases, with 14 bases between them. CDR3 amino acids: CAIPKRTNTGELFF. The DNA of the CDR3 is TGTGCCATCCCCAAGCGGACTAACACCGGGGAGCTGTTTTTT.

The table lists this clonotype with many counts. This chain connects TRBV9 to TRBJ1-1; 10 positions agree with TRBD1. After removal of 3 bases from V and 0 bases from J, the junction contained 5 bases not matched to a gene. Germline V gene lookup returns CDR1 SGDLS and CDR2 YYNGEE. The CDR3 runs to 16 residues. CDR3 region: CASSDGTGAMNTEAFF. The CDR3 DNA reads TGTGCCAGCAGCGACGGGACAGGGGCCATGAACACTGAAGCTTTCTTT.

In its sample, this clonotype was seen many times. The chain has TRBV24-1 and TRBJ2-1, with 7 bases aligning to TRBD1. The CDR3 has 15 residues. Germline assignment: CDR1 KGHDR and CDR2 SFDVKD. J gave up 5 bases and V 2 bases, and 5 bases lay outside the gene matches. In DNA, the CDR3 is TGTGCCACCAGTGATTCTAAACAGGGGAACAATGAGCAGTTCTTC. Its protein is CATSDSKQGNNEQFF.

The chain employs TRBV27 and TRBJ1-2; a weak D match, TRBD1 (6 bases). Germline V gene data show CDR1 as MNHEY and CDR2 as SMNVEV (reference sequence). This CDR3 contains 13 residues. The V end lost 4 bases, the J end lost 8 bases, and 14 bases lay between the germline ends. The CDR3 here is CASSSPDRGGYTF. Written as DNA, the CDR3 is TGTGCCAGCAGTTCTCCGGACAGAGGCGGCTACACCTTC.

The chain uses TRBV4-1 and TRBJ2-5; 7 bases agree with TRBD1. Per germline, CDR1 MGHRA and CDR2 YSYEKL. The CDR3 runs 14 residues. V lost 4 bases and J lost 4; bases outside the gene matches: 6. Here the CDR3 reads CASSPVGGRETQYF. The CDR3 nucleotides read TGCGCCAGCAGCCCCGTAGGGGGCAGAGAGACCCAGTACTTC.

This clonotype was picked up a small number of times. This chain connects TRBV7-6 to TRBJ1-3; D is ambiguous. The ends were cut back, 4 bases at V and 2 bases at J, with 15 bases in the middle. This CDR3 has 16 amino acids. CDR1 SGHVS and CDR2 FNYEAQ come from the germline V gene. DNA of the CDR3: TGTGCCAGCAGCTCCACCACGGGGAGGGCTGGAAACACCATATATTTT. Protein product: CASSSTTGRAGNTIYF.

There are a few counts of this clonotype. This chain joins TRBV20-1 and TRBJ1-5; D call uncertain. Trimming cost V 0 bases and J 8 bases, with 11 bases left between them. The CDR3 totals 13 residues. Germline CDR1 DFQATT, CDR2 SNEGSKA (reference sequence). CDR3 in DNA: TGCAGTGCTAGAGATCCTGGGAGGGAGCCCCAGCATTTT. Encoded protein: CSARDPGREPQHF.

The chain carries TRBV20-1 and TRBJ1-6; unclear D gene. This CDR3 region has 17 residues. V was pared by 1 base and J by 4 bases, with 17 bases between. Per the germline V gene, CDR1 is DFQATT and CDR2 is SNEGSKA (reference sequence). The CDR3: CSARVLGREGYNSPLHF. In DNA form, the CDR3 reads TGCAGTGCTAGAGTCTTGGGGAGGGAGGGTTATAATTCACCCCTCCACTTT.

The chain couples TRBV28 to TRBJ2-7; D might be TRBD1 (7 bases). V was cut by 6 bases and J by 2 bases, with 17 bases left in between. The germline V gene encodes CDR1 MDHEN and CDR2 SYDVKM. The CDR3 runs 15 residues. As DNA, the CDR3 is TGTGCCAGCAGCACGACTAGACAGGGACCCTACGAGCAGTACGTC. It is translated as CASSTTRQGPYEQYV.

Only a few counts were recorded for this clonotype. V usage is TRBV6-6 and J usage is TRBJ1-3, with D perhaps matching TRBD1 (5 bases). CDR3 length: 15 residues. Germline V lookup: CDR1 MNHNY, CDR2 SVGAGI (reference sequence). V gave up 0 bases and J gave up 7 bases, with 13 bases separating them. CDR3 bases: TGTGCCAGCAGTTACTCGGGGACGAATCCCAACACCATATATTTT. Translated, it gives CASSYSGTNPNTIYF.

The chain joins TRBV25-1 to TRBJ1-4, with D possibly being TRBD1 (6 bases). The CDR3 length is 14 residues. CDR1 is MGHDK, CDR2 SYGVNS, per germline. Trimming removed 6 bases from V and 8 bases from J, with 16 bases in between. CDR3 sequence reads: CASSVGGAEEKLFF. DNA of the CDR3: TGTGCCAGCAGCGTAGGGGGGGCAGAGGAAAAACTGTTTTTT.

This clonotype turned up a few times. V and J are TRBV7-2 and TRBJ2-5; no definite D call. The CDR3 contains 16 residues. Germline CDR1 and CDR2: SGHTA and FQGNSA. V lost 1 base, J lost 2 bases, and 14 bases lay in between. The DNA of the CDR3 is TGTGCCAGCAGCTTAGTGGGCGGCGGAATGCAAGAGACCCAGTACTTC. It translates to CASSLVGGGMQETQYF.

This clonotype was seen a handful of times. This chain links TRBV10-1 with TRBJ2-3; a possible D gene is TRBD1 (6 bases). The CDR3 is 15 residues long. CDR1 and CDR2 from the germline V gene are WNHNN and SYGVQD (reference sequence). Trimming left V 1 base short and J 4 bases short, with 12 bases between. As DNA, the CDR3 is TGCGCCAGCAGTGAGTTGGGGGCCGACGCAGATACGCAGTATTTT. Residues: CASSELGADADTQYF.